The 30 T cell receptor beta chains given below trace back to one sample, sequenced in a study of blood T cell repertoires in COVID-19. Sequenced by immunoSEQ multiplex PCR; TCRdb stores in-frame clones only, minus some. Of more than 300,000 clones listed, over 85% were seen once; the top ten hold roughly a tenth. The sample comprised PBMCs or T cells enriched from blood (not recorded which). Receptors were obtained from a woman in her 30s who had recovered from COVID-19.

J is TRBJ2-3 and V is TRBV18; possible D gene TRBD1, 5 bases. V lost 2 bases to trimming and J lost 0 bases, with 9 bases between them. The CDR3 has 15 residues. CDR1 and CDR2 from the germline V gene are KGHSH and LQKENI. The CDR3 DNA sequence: TGTGCCAGCTCACCAAGGCAGGGCAGCACAGATACGCAGTATTTT. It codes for CASSPRQGSTDTQYF. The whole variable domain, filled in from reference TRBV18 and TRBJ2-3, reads NAGVMQNPRHLVRRRGQEARLRCSPMKGHSHVYWYRQLPEEGLKFMVYLQKENIIDESGMPKERFSAEFPKEGPSILRIQQVVRGDSAAYFCASSPRQGSTDTQYFGPGTRLTVL.

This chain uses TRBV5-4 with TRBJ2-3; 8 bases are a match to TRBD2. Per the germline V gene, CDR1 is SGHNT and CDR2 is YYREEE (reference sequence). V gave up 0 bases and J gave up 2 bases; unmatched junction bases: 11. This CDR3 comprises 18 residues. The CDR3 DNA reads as TGTGCCAGCAGCTTGGAGCTTGCGGGAGGTCTTTTCACAGATACGCAGTATTTT. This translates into CASSLELAGGLFTDTQYF.

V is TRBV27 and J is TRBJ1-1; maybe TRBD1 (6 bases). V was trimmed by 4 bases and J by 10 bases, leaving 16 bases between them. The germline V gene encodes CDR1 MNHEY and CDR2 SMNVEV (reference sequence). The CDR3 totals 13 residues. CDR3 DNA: TGTGCCAGCAGTTCCCCGGGGGGCAGGGTAGCTTTCTTT. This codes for CASSSPGGRVAFF.

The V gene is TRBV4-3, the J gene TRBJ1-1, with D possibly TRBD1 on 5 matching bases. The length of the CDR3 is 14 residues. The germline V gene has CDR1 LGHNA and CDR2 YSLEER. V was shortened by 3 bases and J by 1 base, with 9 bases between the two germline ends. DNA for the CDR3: TGCGCCAGCAGCCACTATGACAGGAACACTGAAGCTTTCTTT. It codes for CASSHYDRNTEAFF.

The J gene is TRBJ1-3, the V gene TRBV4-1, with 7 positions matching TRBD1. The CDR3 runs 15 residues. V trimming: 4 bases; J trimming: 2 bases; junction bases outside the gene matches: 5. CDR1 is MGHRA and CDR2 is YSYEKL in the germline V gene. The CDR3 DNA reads TGCGCCAGCAGCCTATGGACAGGAGCTGGAAACACCATATATTTT. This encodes CASSLWTGAGNTIYF.

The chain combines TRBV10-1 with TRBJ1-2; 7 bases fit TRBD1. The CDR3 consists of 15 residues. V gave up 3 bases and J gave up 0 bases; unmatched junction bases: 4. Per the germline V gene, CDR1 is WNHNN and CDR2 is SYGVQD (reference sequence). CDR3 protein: CASSDRGQANYGYTF. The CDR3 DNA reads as TGCGCCAGCAGTGACCGAGGACAGGCTAACTATGGCTACACCTTC.

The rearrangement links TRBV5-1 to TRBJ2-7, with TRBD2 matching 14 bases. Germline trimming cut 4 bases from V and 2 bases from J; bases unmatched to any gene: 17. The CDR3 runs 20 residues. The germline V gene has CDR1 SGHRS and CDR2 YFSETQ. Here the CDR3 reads CASSEHGTSGSHLLAYEQYF. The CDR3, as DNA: TGCGCCAGCAGCGAACACGGGACTAGCGGGAGTCATTTACTTGCCTACGAGCAGTACTTC. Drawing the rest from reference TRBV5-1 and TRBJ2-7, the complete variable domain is KAGVTQTPRYLIKTRGQQVTLSCSPISGHRSVSWYQQTPGQGLQFLFEYFSETQRNKGNFPGRFSGRQFSNSRSEMNVSTLELGDSALYLCASSEHGTSGSHLLAYEQYFGPGTRLTVT.

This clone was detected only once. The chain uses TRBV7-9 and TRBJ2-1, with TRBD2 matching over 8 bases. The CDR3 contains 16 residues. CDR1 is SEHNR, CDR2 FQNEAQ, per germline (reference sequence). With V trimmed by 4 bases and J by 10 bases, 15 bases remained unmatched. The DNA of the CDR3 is TGTGCCAGCAGCTCCCCGATGGCGCGGGAGGTTGGGGAGCAGTTCTTC. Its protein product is CASSSPMAREVGEQFF.

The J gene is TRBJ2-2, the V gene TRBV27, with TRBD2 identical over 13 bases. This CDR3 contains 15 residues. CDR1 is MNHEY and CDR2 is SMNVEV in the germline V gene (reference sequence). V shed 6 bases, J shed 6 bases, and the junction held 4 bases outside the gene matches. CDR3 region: CASRGGLAGSGELFF. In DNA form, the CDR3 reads TGTGCCAGCAGAGGGGGACTAGCGGGATCCGGGGAGCTGTTTTTT.

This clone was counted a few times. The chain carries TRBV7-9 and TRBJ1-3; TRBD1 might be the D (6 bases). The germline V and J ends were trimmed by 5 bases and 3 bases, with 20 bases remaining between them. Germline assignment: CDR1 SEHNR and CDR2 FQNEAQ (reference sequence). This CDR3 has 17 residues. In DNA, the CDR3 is TGTGCCAGCAGCGGCCGGGGGGCCCAGAGGGGTGGAAACACCATATATTTT. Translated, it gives CASSGRGAQRGGNTIYF.

The CDR3 loop reads CASSFEPLSEQFF. The DNA for the CDR3 is TGTGCCAGCAGCTTTGAGCCTCTTTCTGAGCAGTTCTTC. The chain links TRBV5-4 to TRBJ2-1, with D hard to call. The germline CDR1 and CDR2 sequences are SGHNT and YYREEE (reference sequence). The V end lost 2 bases, the J end lost 9 bases, and 12 bases lay between the germline ends. The CDR3 totals 13 residues.

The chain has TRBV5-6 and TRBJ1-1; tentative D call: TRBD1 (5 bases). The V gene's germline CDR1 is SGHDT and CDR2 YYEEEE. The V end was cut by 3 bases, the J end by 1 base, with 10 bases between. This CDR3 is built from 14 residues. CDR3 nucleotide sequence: TGTGCCAGCAGCTCCGGTCAGGGGAACACTGAAGCTTTCTTT. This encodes CASSSGQGNTEAFF. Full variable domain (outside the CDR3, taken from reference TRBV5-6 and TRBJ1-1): DAGVTQSPTHLIKTRGQQVTLRCSPKSGHDTVSWYQQALGQGPQFIFQYYEEEERQRGNFPDRFSGHQFPNYSSELNVNALLLGDSALYLCASSSGQGNTEAFFGQGTRLTVV.

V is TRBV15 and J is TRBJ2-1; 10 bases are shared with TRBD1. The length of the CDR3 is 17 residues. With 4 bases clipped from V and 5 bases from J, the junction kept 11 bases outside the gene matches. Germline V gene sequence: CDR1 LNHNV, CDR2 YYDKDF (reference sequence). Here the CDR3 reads CATSTWDRGFLDNEQFF. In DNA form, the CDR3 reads TGTGCCACCAGCACCTGGGACAGGGGATTCCTGGACAATGAGCAGTTCTTC.

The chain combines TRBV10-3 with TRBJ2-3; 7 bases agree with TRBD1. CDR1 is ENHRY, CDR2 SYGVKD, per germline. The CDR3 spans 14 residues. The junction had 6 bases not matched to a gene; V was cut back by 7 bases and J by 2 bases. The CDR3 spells CAINRDRDTDTQYF. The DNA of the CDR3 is TGTGCCATCAACAGGGACAGAGACACAGATACGCAGTATTTT.

CDR3 amino acids: CASSPSGRRAFF. Here the CDR3 DNA reads TGTGCCAGCAGCCCAAGTGGAAGGAGGGCTTTCTTT. The chain links TRBV28 to TRBJ1-1; D remains unclear. Germline CDR1 and CDR2: MDHEN and SYDVKM. Trimming pared 6 bases from V and 11 bases from J, leaving 16 bases between. This CDR3 spans 12 amino acids.

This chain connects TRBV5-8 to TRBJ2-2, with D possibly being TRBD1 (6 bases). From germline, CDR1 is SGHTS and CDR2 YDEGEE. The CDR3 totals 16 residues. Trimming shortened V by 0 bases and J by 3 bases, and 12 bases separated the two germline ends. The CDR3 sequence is CASSLAWGPDTGELFF. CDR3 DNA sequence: TGTGCCAGCAGCTTGGCCTGGGGGCCGGACACCGGGGAGCTGTTTTTT.

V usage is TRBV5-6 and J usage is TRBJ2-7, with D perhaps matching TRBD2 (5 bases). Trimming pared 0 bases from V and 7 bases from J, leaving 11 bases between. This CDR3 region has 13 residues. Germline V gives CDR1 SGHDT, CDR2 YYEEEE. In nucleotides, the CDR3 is TGTGCCAGCAGCTTGGGGACGGGGTGGGAGCAGTACTTC. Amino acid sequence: CASSLGTGWEQYF.

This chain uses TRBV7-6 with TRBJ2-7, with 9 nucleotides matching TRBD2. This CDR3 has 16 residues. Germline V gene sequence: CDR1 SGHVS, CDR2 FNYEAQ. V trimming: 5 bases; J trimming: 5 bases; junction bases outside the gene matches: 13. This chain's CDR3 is CASSAKTRGRDHEQYF. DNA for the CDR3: TGTGCCAGCAGCGCTAAAACTCGCGGGAGGGACCACGAGCAGTACTTC.

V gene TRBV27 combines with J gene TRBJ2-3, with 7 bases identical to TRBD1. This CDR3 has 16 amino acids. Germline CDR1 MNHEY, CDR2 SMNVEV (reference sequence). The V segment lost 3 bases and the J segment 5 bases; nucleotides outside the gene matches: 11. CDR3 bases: TGTGCCAGCAGTTTTTTAGGGACAGAGTGGGTAGATACGCAGTATTTT. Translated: CASSFLGTEWVDTQYF.

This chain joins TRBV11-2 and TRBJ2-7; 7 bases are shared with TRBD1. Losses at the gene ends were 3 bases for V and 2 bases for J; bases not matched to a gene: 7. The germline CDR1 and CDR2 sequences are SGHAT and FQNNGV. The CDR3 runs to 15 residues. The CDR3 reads CASSLGTVLTYEQYF. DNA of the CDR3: TGTGCCAGCAGCTTGGGGACAGTGCTCACCTACGAGCAGTACTTC.

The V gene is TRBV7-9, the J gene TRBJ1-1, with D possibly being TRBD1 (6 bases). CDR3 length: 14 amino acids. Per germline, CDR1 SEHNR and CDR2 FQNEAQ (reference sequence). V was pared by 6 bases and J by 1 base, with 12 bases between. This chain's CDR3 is CASRNYRENTEAFF. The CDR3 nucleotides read TGTGCCAGCAGGAATTACAGGGAGAACACTGAAGCTTTCTTT.

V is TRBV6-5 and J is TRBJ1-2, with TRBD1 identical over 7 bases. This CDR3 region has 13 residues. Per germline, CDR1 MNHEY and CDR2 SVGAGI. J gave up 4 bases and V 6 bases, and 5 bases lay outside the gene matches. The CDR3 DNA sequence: TGTGCCAGCAGGGAGACAGGGAGCTATGGCTACACCTTC. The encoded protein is CASRETGSYGYTF.

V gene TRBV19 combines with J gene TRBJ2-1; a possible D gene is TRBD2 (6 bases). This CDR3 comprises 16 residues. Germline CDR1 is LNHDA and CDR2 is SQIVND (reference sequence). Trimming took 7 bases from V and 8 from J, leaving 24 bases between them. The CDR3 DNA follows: TGTGCCAGTAACCCGACTAGTCTCTACGGTTGGGATGAGCAGTTCTTC. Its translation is CASNPTSLYGWDEQFF.

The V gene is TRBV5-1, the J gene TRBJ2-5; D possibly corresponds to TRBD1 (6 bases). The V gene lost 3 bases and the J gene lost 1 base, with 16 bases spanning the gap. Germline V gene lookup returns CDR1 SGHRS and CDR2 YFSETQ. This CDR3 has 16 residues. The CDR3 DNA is TGCGCCAGCAGCTCAGACCAGGGGCGATTCCAAGAGACCCAGTACTTC. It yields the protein CASSSDQGRFQETQYF.

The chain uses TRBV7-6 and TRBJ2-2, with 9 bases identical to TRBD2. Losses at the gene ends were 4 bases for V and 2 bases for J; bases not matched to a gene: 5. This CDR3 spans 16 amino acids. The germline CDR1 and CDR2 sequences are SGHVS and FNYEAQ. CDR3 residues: CASSYRLAENTGELFF. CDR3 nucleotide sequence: TGTGCCAGCAGCTACCGACTAGCGGAAAACACCGGGGAGCTGTTTTTT.

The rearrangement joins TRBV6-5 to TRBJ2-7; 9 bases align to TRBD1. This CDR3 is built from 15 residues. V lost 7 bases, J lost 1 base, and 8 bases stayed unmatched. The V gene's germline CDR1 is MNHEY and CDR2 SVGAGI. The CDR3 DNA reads TGTGCCAGCATAAAACAGGGGGCAGGGTCCTACGAGCAGTACTTC. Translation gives CASIKQGAGSYEQYF.

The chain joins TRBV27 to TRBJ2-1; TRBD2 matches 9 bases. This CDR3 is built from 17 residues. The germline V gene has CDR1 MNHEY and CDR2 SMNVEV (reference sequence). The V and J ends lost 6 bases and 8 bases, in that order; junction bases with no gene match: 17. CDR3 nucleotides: TGTGCCAGCAGCCGAGGAGGGGGGGCTAGCGGGATCGATGAGCAGTTCTTC. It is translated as CASSRGGGASGIDEQFF.

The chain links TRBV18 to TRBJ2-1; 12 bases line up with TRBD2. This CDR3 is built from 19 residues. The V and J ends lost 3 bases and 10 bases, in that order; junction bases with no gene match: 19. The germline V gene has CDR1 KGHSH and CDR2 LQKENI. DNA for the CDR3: TGTGCCAGCTCACCTCAACAGACTAGCGGGAGATCTTTTTACAGCGAGCAGTTCTTC. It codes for CASSPQQTSGRSFYSEQFF.

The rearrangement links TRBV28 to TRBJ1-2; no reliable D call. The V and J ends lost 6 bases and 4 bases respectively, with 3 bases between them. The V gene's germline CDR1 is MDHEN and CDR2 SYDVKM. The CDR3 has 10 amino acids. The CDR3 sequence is CASSSYGYTF. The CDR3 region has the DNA TGTGCCAGCAGCTCCTATGGCTACACCTTC.

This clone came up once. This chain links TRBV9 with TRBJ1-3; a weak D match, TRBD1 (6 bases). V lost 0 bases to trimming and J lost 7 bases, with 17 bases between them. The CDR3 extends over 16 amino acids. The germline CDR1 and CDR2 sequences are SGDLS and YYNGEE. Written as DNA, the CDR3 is TGTGCCAGCAGCGTAGCGGCAGGGGTTCGAGGGAACACCATATATTTT. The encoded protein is CASSVAAGVRGNTIYF. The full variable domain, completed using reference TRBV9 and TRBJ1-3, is DSGVTQTPKHLITATGQRVTLRCSPRSGDLSVYWYQQSLDQGLQFLIQYYNGEERAKGNILERFSAQQFPDLHSELNLSSLELGDSALYFCASSVAAGVRGNTIYFGEGSWLTVV.